The 22 T cell receptor beta chains below all came from one sample that was sequenced in a study of blood T cell repertoires in COVID-19. Only in-frame clones appear in the TCRdb table, and some are missing; sequencing was by immunoSEQ multiplex PCR. The sample yields fewer than 450,000 clones, about 90% seen once. Source material: peripheral blood. These receptors came from a woman between 50 and 59 years old with COVID-19, enrolled during active disease.

V gene TRBV6-5 combines with J gene TRBJ2-3, with TRBD2 matching over 8 bases. From germline, CDR1 is MNHEY and CDR2 SVGAGI. This CDR3 spans 14 amino acids. The V segment lost 7 bases and the J segment 5 bases; nucleotides outside the gene matches: 8. The CDR3 coding sequence is TGTGCCAGCAATCGAGCGGGAGTTGGAGATACGCAGTATTTT. It codes for CASNRAGVGDTQYF.

This clone was seen repeatedly, ten times or more. The chain links TRBV27 to TRBJ2-1, with 9 bases aligning to TRBD1. The CDR3 has 17 residues. V trimming: 5 bases; J trimming: 1 base; junction bases outside the gene matches: 9. Looked up from germline, CDR1 is MNHEY and CDR2 is SMNVEV (reference sequence). In DNA form, the CDR3 reads TGTGCCAGCAGTCCCCAAGCGACAGGGGGATCCTACAATGAGCAGTTCTTC. It specifies CASSPQATGGSYNEQFF.

The V call is TRBV11-2, the J call TRBJ2-1; possible D gene TRBD1, 6 bases. The CDR3 runs 16 residues. Trimming took off 5 bases at V and 1 base at J, with 15 bases between the two ends. Per the germline V gene, CDR1 is SGHAT and CDR2 is FQNNGV. The CDR3 is CASSPGQGKSYNEQFF. DNA of the CDR3: TGTGCCAGCAGCCCCGGGCAGGGGAAATCCTACAATGAGCAGTTCTTC.

This clone was found once. This chain joins TRBV28 and TRBJ1-2; D call uncertain. The CDR3 contains 12 residues. Germline V CDR1 and CDR2: MDHEN, SYDVKM. The V end lost 3 bases, the J end lost 7 bases, and 9 bases lay between the germline ends. CDR3 sequence reads: CASSLVQVGYTF. The CDR3 nucleotides read TGTGCCAGCAGTTTGGTCCAGGTTGGCTACACCTTC.

This clone was recorded many times. This chain connects TRBV29-1 to TRBJ2-5; 9 bases line up with TRBD1. V shed 4 bases and J 8 bases; nucleotides not matched to a gene: 11. The CDR3 is 14 amino acids. Per the germline V gene, CDR1 is SQVTM and CDR2 is ANQGSEA. The CDR3 nucleotides are TGCAGCGTTGGGCAGGACAGGGGAGGGAAAACCCAGTACTTC. Its translation: CSVGQDRGGKTQYF.

The V gene is TRBV4-2, the J gene TRBJ1-1; unclear D gene. The germline CDR1 and CDR2 sequences are LGHNA and YNFKEQ. CDR3 length equals 15 residues. V was trimmed by 4 bases and J by 1 base, leaving 13 bases between them. CDR3 DNA: TGTGCCAGCAGCCCAACTCTCGGAGAGAACACTGAAGCTTTCTTT. Translated, it gives CASSPTLGENTEAFF.

The chain couples TRBV29-1 to TRBJ1-2, with D unclear. The CDR3 sequence is 12 residues long. V gave up 6 bases and J gave up 8 bases, with 16 bases separating them. Germline CDR1 and CDR2: SQVTM and ANQGSEA. The CDR3 DNA is TGCAGCGTCACCTTAGCCCCCGGCGGCTACACCTTC. Amino acids: CSVTLAPGGYTF. The full variable domain, with the rest looked up from reference TRBV29-1 and TRBJ1-2, is SAVISQKPSRDICQRGTSLTIQCQVDSQVTMMFWYRQQPGQSLTLIATANQGSEATYESGFVIDKFPISRPNLTFSTLTVSNMSPEDSSIYLCSVTLAPGGYTFGSGTRLTVV.

The V gene is TRBV2, the J gene TRBJ2-7, with 12 bases aligning to TRBD2. Trimming cost V 7 bases and J 5 bases; bases outside gene matches: 6. CDR1 is SNHLY and CDR2 is FYNNEI in the germline V gene. The CDR3 has 14 amino acids. CDR3 protein: CASNLLAGGNEQYF. CDR3 coding DNA: TGTGCCAGCAACCTACTAGCGGGAGGAAACGAGCAGTACTTC.

The genes are TRBV11-3 and TRBJ2-5, with 13 bases identical to TRBD2. V trimming: 5 bases; J trimming: 3 bases; junction bases outside the gene matches: 3. In germline, CDR1 is SGHNT, CDR2 YENEEA. This CDR3 region has 15 residues. The CDR3 region has the DNA TGTGCCAGCAGCCGAGGACTAGCGGGAGAAGAGACCCAGTACTTC. This codes for CASSRGLAGEETQYF.

This rearrangement joins TRBV7-9 to TRBJ1-4; possible D gene TRBD1, 5 bases. V shed 7 bases and J shed 0 bases, with 12 bases lying between them. This CDR3 contains 15 residues. Germline lookup yields CDR1 SEHNR and CDR2 FQNEAQ (reference sequence). CDR3 protein: CASIPRGATNEKLFF. CDR3 in DNA: TGTGCCAGCATCCCGCGGGGGGCAACTAATGAAAAACTGTTTTTT.

This chain links TRBV7-2 with TRBJ2-7, with D tentatively TRBD1 (5 bases). The CDR3 totals 12 residues. The germline V and J ends were trimmed by 5 bases and 5 bases, with 10 bases remaining between them. Germline CDR1 is SGHTA and CDR2 is FQGNSA. This CDR3 is CASSTRVDEQYF. The CDR3 DNA is TGTGCCAGCAGCACCAGGGTTGACGAGCAGTACTTC. Based on the CDR3 plus reference TRBV7-2 and TRBJ2-7, the full variable domain is GAGVSQSPSNKVTEKGKDVELRCDPISGHTALYWYRQSLGQGLEFLIYFQGNSAPDKSGLPSDRFSAERTGGSVSTLTIQRTQQEDSAVYLCASSTRVDEQYFGPGTRLTVT.

The chain uses TRBV18 and TRBJ1-1; weak D call: TRBD1 (5 bases). Germline V gene lookup returns CDR1 KGHSH and CDR2 LQKENI. Trimming cost V 6 bases and J 1 base, with 9 bases left between them. This CDR3 is 13 amino acids long. CDR3 in amino acids: CASSMDKNTEAFF. CDR3 in DNA: TGTGCCAGCTCGATGGACAAGAACACTGAAGCTTTCTTT.

V and J are TRBV5-1 and TRBJ1-2; perhaps TRBD1 as D (5 bases). CDR1 is SGHRS and CDR2 is YFSETQ in the germline V gene. Trimming pared 0 bases from V and 5 bases from J, leaving 17 bases between. The CDR3 consists of 16 residues. CDR3 protein: CASSLVSRAVNYGYTF. CDR3 sequence (DNA): TGCGCCAGCAGCTTGGTTTCCAGGGCTGTGAATTATGGCTACACCTTC.

The chain couples TRBV27 to TRBJ1-5; 7 bases agree with TRBD1. The CDR3 extends over 13 amino acids. The ends lost 5 bases at V and 5 bases at J; junction bases unmatched: 3. The germline gives CDR1 MNHEY, CDR2 SMNVEV (reference sequence). The CDR3 DNA reads as TGTGCCAGCAGTCGACAGGGCTATCAGCCCCAGCATTTT. Translated: CASSRQGYQPQHF.

V is TRBV30 and J is TRBJ1-5; D gene uncertain. V gave up 3 bases and J gave up 3 bases, with 6 bases separating them. Germline assignment: CDR1 GTSNPN and CDR2 SVGIG (reference sequence). This CDR3 has 12 amino acids. CDR3 nucleotides: TGTGCCTGGAGACAATACAATCAGCCCCAGCATTTT. Translated: CAWRQYNQPQHF.

The chain recombines TRBV3-1 (or the pseudogene TRBV3-2) with TRBJ1-6; D not resolved. In germline, CDR1 is LGHDT, CDR2 YNNKEL (reference sequence). V was shortened by 4 bases and J by 0 bases, with 16 bases between the two germline ends. The CDR3 consists of 18 residues. CDR3: CASSPGFRGSSYNSPLHF. CDR3 sequence (DNA): TGTGCCAGCAGCCCTGGATTCCGAGGGAGCTCCTATAATTCACCCCTCCACTTT.

J is TRBJ1-5 and V is TRBV6-1; tentative D call: TRBD1 (6 bases). This CDR3 is built from 13 residues. The V and J ends lost 3 bases and 8 bases respectively, with 11 bases between them. Germline V gives CDR1 MNHNS, CDR2 SASEGT. CDR3 sequence: CASSDRGLEPQHF. The DNA of the CDR3 is TGTGCCAGCAGTGACAGGGGCTTGGAGCCCCAGCATTTT.

The J gene is TRBJ2-1, the V gene TRBV9; 9 nucleotides line up with TRBD2. V lost 2 bases, J lost 4 bases, and 4 bases stayed unmatched. This CDR3 is built from 15 residues. Germline-derived CDR1 and CDR2 are SGDLS and YYNGEE. The CDR3 bases are TGTGCCAGCAGCGTTCGGACTAGCGCGTACAATGAGCAGTTCTTC. Residues: CASSVRTSAYNEQFF.

The chain is built from TRBV7-9 and TRBJ2-7; TRBD2 matches at 10 bases. J gave up 2 bases and V 6 bases, and 13 bases lay outside the gene matches. This CDR3 is built from 17 residues. Looked up from germline, CDR1 is SEHNR and CDR2 is FQNEAQ (reference sequence). CDR3 nucleotides: TGTGCCAGCAGTTCCCTCCTAGGCGGGACTAGCGCCTACGAGCAGTACTTC. It is translated as CASSSLLGGTSAYEQYF.

The rearrangement uses TRBV27 and TRBJ2-1, with 14 bases fitting TRBD2. The CDR3 length is 16 residues. V shed 5 bases, J shed 9 bases, and the junction held 9 bases outside the gene matches. Looked up from germline, CDR1 is MNHEY and CDR2 is SMNVEV (reference sequence). CDR3 region: CASSPWTSGRFGEQFF. The CDR3 bases are TGTGCCAGCAGTCCTTGGACTAGCGGGAGGTTTGGTGAGCAGTTCTTC.

This chain uses TRBV7-2 with TRBJ2-7; 10 nucleotides match TRBD1. Trimming removed 5 bases from V and 2 bases from J; junction bases left unmatched: 6. CDR3 size: 15 residues. Germline lookup yields CDR1 SGHTA and CDR2 FQGNSA. CDR3 sequence: CASSRPGTGAYEQYF. In DNA form, the CDR3 reads TGTGCCAGCAGCCGTCCCGGGACAGGGGCCTACGAGCAGTACTTC.

The rearrangement links TRBV19 to TRBJ1-2; a weak D match, TRBD1 (5 bases). V was clipped by 4 bases and J by 4 bases, with 13 bases between them. This CDR3 comprises 14 residues. The germline V gene has CDR1 LNHDA and CDR2 SQIVND (reference sequence). CDR3 DNA sequence: TGTGCCAGTAGTACCCAGGGAGGCAGCTATGGCTACACCTTC. It is translated as CASSTQGGSYGYTF. The entire variable domain, with the rest obtained from reference TRBV19 and TRBJ1-2, is as follows: DGGITQSPKYLFRKEGQNVTLSCEQNLNHDAMYWYRQDPGQGLRLIYYSQIVNDFQKGDIAEGYSVSREKKESFPLTVTSAQKNPTAFYLCASSTQGGSYGYTFGSGTRLTVV.